The source of this TCR beta chain is a study of blood T cell repertoires in COVID-19. The overall study: There were acute and convalescent COVID-19 samples, and they came from the United States, Italy and Spain. T cells, B-cell-depleted T cells, or PBMCs provided the cDNA or gDNA that served as material.

Trimming pared 5 bases from V and 3 bases from J, leaving 13 bases between. Germline lookup yields CDR1 MNHEY and CDR2 SVGAGI. CDR3 length equals 14 residues. In the study's own analysis: Cell counts per sample came from amplifying reference gene primers. Using immunoSEQ multiplex PCR, the repertoire was profiled, and TCRdb retains in-frame clones only, with some absent. V, J and clone size were drawn from that table, and D and trimming were deduced from the DNA. The sample lists around 170,000 clones, over 80% occurring once. Specimen: peripheral blood. The receptor was isolated from a woman aged 60-75 years with acute or convalescent COVID-19. The chain is built from TRBV6-5 and TRBJ1-2; D is undetermined. CDR3 nucleotides: TGTGCCAGCAGTCAGACTAATGGGGACTATGGCTACACCTTC. Protein sequence: CASSQTNGDYGYTF.